Below, 30 T cell receptor beta chains from the same sample are listed, as sequenced in a study of early T cells in non-severe SARS-CoV-2 infection. TCRdb reprocessed the 5' RACE reads via MiXCR and lists one record per CDR3 protein. The repertoire holds around 46,000 distinct CDR3 sequences, with roughly 5.3% as singletons. Source material: whole blood. These receptors came from an adult who was a healthcare worker with PCR-confirmed SARS-CoV-2 infection or an uninfected control (not recorded which).

The V call is TRBV7-9, the J call TRBJ2-7; 8 bases are a match to TRBD2. CDR3 length equals 17 residues. V shed 6 bases and J 6 bases; nucleotides not matched to a gene: 19. CDR1 and CDR2 (germline): SEHNR, FQNEAQ (reference sequence). CDR3 coding DNA: TGTGCCAGCAGTCCACCCCCACCGGGACTAGATACCTCCGAGCAGTACTTC. Translating gives CASSPPPPGLDTSEQYF.

This clonotype was seen ten or more times. The rearrangement joins TRBV4-1 to TRBJ1-2; D remains ambiguous. Looked up from germline, CDR1 is MGHRA and CDR2 is YSYEKL. This CDR3 has 15 residues. Trimming cost V 0 bases and J 5 bases, with 13 bases left between them. The DNA of the CDR3 is TGCGCCAGCAGCCAAGATTCCCCCGGAGGGTATGGCTACACCTTC. Residues: CASSQDSPGGYGYTF.

This clonotype counts as medium-sized. This chain joins TRBV29-1 and TRBJ2-7, with D perhaps assigned TRBD1 or TRBD2 (6 bases each). Germline V gene lookup returns CDR1 SQVTM and CDR2 ANQGSEA. The V end lost 3 bases, the J end lost 1 base, and 16 bases lay between the germline ends. The CDR3 covers 15 residues. In DNA form, the CDR3 reads TGCAGCGTTGAGGGTCCTCGGGGGCCGTCCTACGAGCAGTACTTC. Protein sequence: CSVEGPRGPSYEQYF.

This clonotype occurred many times. The V and J genes are TRBV29-1 and TRBJ1-2, with TRBD1 as a possible D gene (6 bases). The CDR3 runs 15 residues. V dropped 5 bases and J dropped 0 bases, with 16 bases sitting between them. Per germline, CDR1 SQVTM and CDR2 ANQGSEA. CDR3 in DNA: TGCAGCGTTTCAGGGGACCAGCCCACTAACTATGGCTACACCTTC. It yields the protein CSVSGDQPTNYGYTF.

In this sample, this clonotype turned up many times. The gene calls are TRBV5-4 and TRBJ1-1; unclear D gene. The CDR3 sequence is 13 residues long. Germline values: CDR1 SGHNT, CDR2 YYREEE (reference sequence). The V end lost 4 bases, the J end lost 1 base, and 8 bases lay between the germline ends. The CDR3 DNA reads TGTGCCAGCAGCCAGGTTAAGAACACTGAAGCTTTCTTT. It yields the protein CASSQVKNTEAFF.

In its sample, this clonotype was seen a few times. The J gene is TRBJ1-6, the V gene TRBV6-5; 7 bases align to TRBD1. Germline values: CDR1 MNHEY, CDR2 SVGAGI. After removal of 2 bases from V and 7 bases from J, the junction contained 5 bases not matched to a gene. The CDR3 totals 15 residues. CDR3 residues: CASSYPSTGNSPLHF. As DNA, the CDR3 is TGTGCCAGCAGTTACCCCTCGACAGGGAATTCACCCCTCCACTTT.

This clonotype was counted between two and nine times. V is TRBV12-5 and J is TRBJ2-3; no clear D gene. Germline V lookup: CDR1 LGHNT, CDR2 FRNRAP. The ends were cut back, 2 bases at V and 4 bases at J, with 13 bases in the middle. The CDR3 spans 15 residues. The CDR3 sequence: CASGLSSSYADTQYF. DNA for the CDR3: TGTGCTAGTGGTTTGAGTAGTTCCTACGCAGATACGCAGTATTTT.

In its sample, this clonotype was seen many times. CDR3 amino acids: CATSDFWSYSNQPQHF. As DNA, the CDR3 is TGTGCCACCAGTGATTTTTGGAGTTATAGCAATCAGCCCCAGCATTTT. The chain is built from TRBV24-1 and TRBJ1-5; no reliable D call. This CDR3 spans 16 amino acids. Trimming shortened V by 1 base and J by 0 bases, and 9 bases separated the two germline ends. Germline assignment: CDR1 KGHDR and CDR2 SFDVKD.

This clonotype has a count of ten or more. The chain couples TRBV7-2 to TRBJ1-2, with no clear D. Germline CDR1 is SGHTA and CDR2 is FQGNSA. Trimming left V 4 bases short and J 6 bases short, with 9 bases between. The CDR3 loop spans 12 amino acids. Here the CDR3 reads CASSSFYDGYTF. The CDR3 DNA follows: TGTGCCAGCAGCTCCTTCTACGATGGCTACACCTTC. Drawing the rest from reference TRBV7-2 and TRBJ1-2, the complete variable domain is GAGVSQSPSNKVTEKGKDVELRCDPISGHTALYWYRQSLGQGLEFLIYFQGNSAPDKSGLPSDRFSAERTGGSVSTLTIQRTQQEDSAVYLCASSSFYDGYTFGSGTRLTVV.

This clonotype turned up a few times. The chain is built from TRBV3-1 and TRBJ1-1; D uncertain. The CDR3 loop spans 13 amino acids. CDR1 and CDR2 (germline): LGHDT, YNNKEL (reference sequence). The V gene lost 8 bases and the J gene lost 5 bases, with 15 bases spanning the gap. The CDR3 here is CASSLPGRTEAFF. Here the CDR3 DNA reads TGTGCCAGCTCCCTCCCAGGCCGGACTGAAGCTTTCTTT.

This clonotype showed up many times. The J gene is TRBJ2-7, the V gene TRBV5-1, with 11 bases identical to TRBD2. The germline V gene encodes CDR1 SGHRS and CDR2 YFSETQ. CDR3 size: 14 residues. Trimming at V came to 4 bases and at J to 2 bases, leaving 2 bases not matched to a gene. This CDR3 reads CASSGTSGPYEQYF. CDR3 nucleotide sequence: TGCGCCAGCAGCGGGACTAGCGGACCCTACGAGCAGTACTTC.

This clonotype was counted at least ten times. The chain joins TRBV7-2 to TRBJ2-1, with 13 bases lining up with TRBD2. V trimming: 5 bases; J trimming: 0 bases; junction bases outside the gene matches: 4. Germline V CDR1 and CDR2: SGHTA, FQGNSA. The length of the CDR3 is 17 residues. The CDR3 nucleotides read TGTGCCAGCAGCCCTTGGACTAGCGGGAGCTCCTACAATGAGCAGTTCTTC. It is translated as CASSPWTSGSSYNEQFF.

In this sample, this clonotype turned up many times. The chain joins TRBV25-1 to TRBJ2-7; 8 bases line up with TRBD1. V lost 4 bases, J lost 1 base, and 6 bases stayed unmatched. This CDR3 spans 15 amino acids. Germline-derived CDR1 and CDR2 are MGHDK and SYGVNS. The CDR3 DNA reads as TGTGCCAGCAGTGGCTACCGGGACAGGTCCTACGAGCAGTACTTC. This codes for CASSGYRDRSYEQYF.

This clonotype was observed a handful of times. CDR3 DNA sequence: TGTGCCAGCAGCTACAGACTAGCGAGTTTCCAAGAGACCCAGTACTTC. Translation gives CASSYRLASFQETQYF. The chain combines TRBV7-9 with TRBJ2-5; 8 positions agree with TRBD2. The CDR3 length is 16 residues. Germline V gene sequence: CDR1 SEHNR, CDR2 FQNEAQ (reference sequence). Unmatched junction bases numbered 8, after V lost 4 bases and J lost 1 base.

This clonotype was counted many times. V is TRBV30 and J is TRBJ1-1; no clear D. Germline CDR1 reads GTSNPN; CDR2 reads SVGIG (reference sequence). This CDR3 contains 15 residues. The V end was cut by 0 bases, the J end by 6 bases, with 17 bases between. The CDR3 DNA follows: TGTGCCTGGAGTGTCAGGCAGCTTCTAGGCCCTGAAGCTTTCTTT. Its translation is CAWSVRQLLGPEAFF.

This clonotype was recorded a few times. The chain recombines TRBV6-2 or TRBV6-3 with TRBJ2-3, with D perhaps matching TRBD2 (6 bases). Per germline, CDR1 MNHEY and CDR2 SVGEGT. V lost 4 bases and J lost 0, with 8 bases in between. CDR3 length: 14 residues. CDR3 residues: CASSWEASTDTQYF. CDR3 nucleotides: TGTGCCAGCAGTTGGGAGGCTAGCACAGATACGCAGTATTTT.

This clonotype was observed at least ten times. The CDR3: CASSPTWASEQFF. As DNA, the CDR3 is TGCGCCAGCAGCCCGACTTGGGCGAGCGAGCAGTTCTTC. This sequence joins TRBV5-1 and TRBJ2-1, with D uncertain. CDR3 length: 13 amino acids. Germline-derived CDR1 and CDR2 are SGHRS and YFSETQ. The V gene lost 4 bases and the J gene lost 10 bases, with 15 bases spanning the gap.

This clonotype was seen ten or more times. This chain links TRBV30 with TRBJ1-5; maybe TRBD1 (6 bases). V was clipped by 1 base and J by 6 bases, with 10 bases between them. CDR1 and CDR2 (germline): GTSNPN, SVGIG (reference sequence). The CDR3 length is 13 residues. CDR3: CAWSAGVAQPQHF. The CDR3 DNA sequence: TGTGCCTGGAGTGCAGGGGTGGCTCAGCCCCAGCATTTT. Using reference TRBV30 and TRBJ1-5 for the parts outside the CDR3, the full variable domain is SQTIHQWPATLVQPVGSPLSLECTVEGTSNPNLYWYRQAAGRGLQLLFYSVGIGQISSEVPQNLSASRPQDRQFILSSKKLLLSDSGFYLCAWSAGVAQPQHFGDGTRLSIL.

This clonotype was seen repeatedly, ten times or more. The chain uses TRBV12-3 or TRBV12-4 and TRBJ2-2; 7 bases are shared with TRBD2. V shed 3 bases and J 2 bases; nucleotides not matched to a gene: 6. The CDR3 has 16 amino acids. CDR3 sequence reads: CASSFRLAANTGELFF. The DNA of the CDR3 is TGTGCCAGCAGTTTCAGGCTAGCGGCCAACACCGGGGAGCTGTTTTTT.

This clonotype was detected ten times or more. One end of the junction fails to match germline, which may point to a read error. The chain carries TRBV7-2 and TRBJ2-3; TRBD2 matches 8 bases. CDR1 is SGHTA, CDR2 FQGNSA, per germline. CDR3 length equals 13 residues. The CDR3 DNA is TGTGCCAGCAGCTTTGGCCCGTCTTTACTAGCGGATTTT. Encoded protein: CASSFGPSLLADF.

This clonotype was picked up many times. The chain has TRBV6-5 and TRBJ1-1; maybe TRBD1 (5 bases). Germline V gene sequence: CDR1 MNHEY, CDR2 SVGAGI. V was clipped by 7 bases and J by 3 bases, with 12 bases between them. The CDR3 is made up of 13 amino acids. Here the CDR3 DNA reads TGTGCCAGCACCGGGGACGGTGACACTGAAGCTTTCTTT. Translated: CASTGDGDTEAFF.

In its sample, this clonotype was seen many times. The chain uses TRBV3-1 and TRBJ1-4; D might be TRBD1 (5 bases). CDR3 size: 15 residues. V was shortened by 7 bases and J by 6 bases, with 18 bases between the two germline ends. In germline, CDR1 is LGHDT, CDR2 YNNKEL (reference sequence). Here the CDR3 reads CASNFRDGRDEKLFF. Here the CDR3 DNA reads TGTGCCAGCAATTTCCGGGACGGCCGGGATGAAAAACTGTTTTTT.

This clonotype has more than one count but fewer than ten. The chain combines TRBV10-2 with TRBJ2-2; D remains ambiguous. Germline-derived CDR1 and CDR2 are WSHSY and SAAADI. The CDR3 loop spans 16 amino acids. Trimming pared 7 bases from V and 4 bases from J, leaving 19 bases between. CDR3: CASTDLSNKGTGELFF. CDR3 sequence (DNA): TGCGCCAGCACGGACCTAAGTAACAAGGGCACCGGGGAGCTGTTTTTT.

This clonotype was picked up many times. This chain connects TRBV5-5 to TRBJ2-7, with 9 positions matching TRBD1. The germline gives CDR1 SGHKS, CDR2 YYEKEE (reference sequence). CDR3 length: 15 amino acids. V lost 5 bases to trimming and J lost 1 base; unmatched junction nucleotides: 7. The CDR3 region has the DNA TGTGCCAGCAGTACCGGGACAGGGATATCCTACGAGCAGTACTTC. Translated: CASSTGTGISYEQYF.

A few counts support this clonotype. The rearrangement uses TRBV7-2 and TRBJ1-5; D may be TRBD1 (5 bases). The CDR3 covers 17 residues. The V end was cut by 5 bases, the J end by 6 bases, with 23 bases between. CDR1 is SGHTA and CDR2 is FQGNSA in the germline V gene. This CDR3 is CASSRDVGGAKAQPQHF. The CDR3 DNA reads as TGTGCCAGCAGCCGGGACGTCGGAGGAGCGAAAGCTCAGCCCCAGCATTTT. Supplemented by reference TRBV7-2 and TRBJ1-5, the full variable domain reads GAGVSQSPSNKVTEKGKDVELRCDPISGHTALYWYRQSLGQGLEFLIYFQGNSAPDKSGLPSDRFSAERTGGSVSTLTIQRTQQEDSAVYLCASSRDVGGAKAQPQHFGDGTRLSIL.

This clonotype was detected ten times or more. This rearrangement joins TRBV29-1 to TRBJ2-7; the D gene is possibly TRBD2 (5 bases). Per germline, CDR1 SQVTM and CDR2 ANQGSEA. The CDR3 sequence is 13 residues long. V lost 6 bases and J lost 4, with 16 bases in between. The CDR3 nucleotides are TGCAGCGTGAGGCGAGGTAGCGAGTACGAGCAGTACTTC. Amino acid sequence: CSVRRGSEYEQYF.

The rearrangement joins TRBV6-5 to TRBJ1-6; D unresolved. This CDR3 has 15 amino acids. Germline assignment: CDR1 MNHEY and CDR2 SVGAGI. Trimming stripped 0 bases from V and 8 bases from J, with 11 bases between. The CDR3 bases are TGTGCCAGCAGTTACTCCGGCCAGGCCGATTCACCCCTCCACTTT. Protein sequence: CASSYSGQADSPLHF.

This chain connects TRBV2 to TRBJ2-4; weak D call: TRBD1 (5 bases). CDR3 size: 13 residues. The V and J ends lost 1 base and 10 bases respectively, with 11 bases between them. CDR1 SNHLY and CDR2 FYNNEI come from the germline V gene. CDR3 protein: CASSEVFGQIQYF. The CDR3 DNA follows: TGTGCCAGCAGTGAAGTATTCGGACAAATTCAGTACTTC. The complete variable domain, with remaining parts taken from reference TRBV2 and TRBJ2-4, reads EPEVTQTPSHQVTQMGQEVILRCVPISNHLYFYWYRQILGQKVEFLVSFYNNEISEKSEIFDDQFSVERPDGSNFTLKIRSTKLEDSAMYFCASSEVFGQIQYFGAGTRLSVL.

This clonotype was observed at least ten times. V is TRBV2 and J is TRBJ2-1; D gene ambiguous. The germline V gene encodes CDR1 SNHLY and CDR2 FYNNEI. The germline V and J ends were trimmed by 11 bases and 12 bases, with 14 bases remaining between them. This CDR3 is 10 amino acids long. The CDR3 nucleotides are TGTGCCGGTCAAGGTTTAGGGCAGTTCTTC. Its protein is CAGQGLGQFF. Supplemented by reference TRBV2 and TRBJ2-1, the full variable domain reads EPEVTQTPSHQVTQMGQEVILRCVPISNHLYFYWYRQILGQKVEFLVSFYNNEISEKSEIFDDQFSVERPDGSNFTLKIRSTKLEDSAMYFCAGQGLGQFFGPGTRLTVL.

The rearrangement links TRBV24-1 to TRBJ2-5; maybe TRBD1 (5 bases). The germline CDR1 and CDR2 sequences are KGHDR and SFDVKD. This CDR3 spans 13 amino acids. V was trimmed by 9 bases and J by 5 bases, leaving 15 bases between them. CDR3 nucleotides: TGTGCCACCGGAGACAGCGCCAGGGAGACCCAGTACTTC. This gives the protein CATGDSARETQYF.